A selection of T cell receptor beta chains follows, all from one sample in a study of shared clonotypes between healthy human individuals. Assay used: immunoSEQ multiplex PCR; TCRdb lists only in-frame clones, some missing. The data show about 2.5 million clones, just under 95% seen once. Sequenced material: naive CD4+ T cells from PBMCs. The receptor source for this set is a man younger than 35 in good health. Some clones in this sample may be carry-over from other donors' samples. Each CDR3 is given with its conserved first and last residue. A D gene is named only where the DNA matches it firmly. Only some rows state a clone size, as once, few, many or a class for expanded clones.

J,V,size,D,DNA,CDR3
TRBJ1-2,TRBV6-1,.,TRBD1,TGTGCCAGCAGTGAAGGCCTGGGGGACAGGGCTCCTGGCTACACCTTC,CASSEGLGDRAPGYTF
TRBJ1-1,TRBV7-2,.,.,TGTGCCAGCAGCTTAGTCGGCCGGAACACTGAAGCTTTCTTT,CASSLVGRNTEAFF
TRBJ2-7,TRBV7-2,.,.,TGTGCCAGCAGCTTAGCGGCATCCCACGAGCAGTACTTC,CASSLAASHEQYF
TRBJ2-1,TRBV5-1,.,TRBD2,TGCGCCAGCAGCTTGCACCTAGCGGGAGGGGGTGAGCAGTTCTTC,CASSLHLAGGGEQFF
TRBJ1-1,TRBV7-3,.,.,TGTGCCAGCAGCTTATCCGGGCGGATGAACACTGAAGCTTTCTTT,CASSLSGRMNTEAFF
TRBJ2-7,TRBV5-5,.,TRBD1,TGTGCCAGCAGCTCACCGCCGGGACAGGGTTACGAGCAGTACTTC,CASSSPPGQGYEQYF
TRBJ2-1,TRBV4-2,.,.,TGTGCCAGCAGCCAAGTGTTATCCTACAATGAGCAGTTCTTC,CASSQVLSYNEQFF
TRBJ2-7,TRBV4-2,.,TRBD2,TGTGCCAGCAGCCAGGGACTAGCGGGCTCCTACGAGCAGTACTTC,CASSQGLAGSYEQYF
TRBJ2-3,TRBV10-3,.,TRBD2,TGTGCCATCAGTGGGGCTAGCGGGAGGGCAGATACGCAGTATTTT,CAISGASGRADTQYF
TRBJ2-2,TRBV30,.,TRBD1,TGTGCCTGGAGTTTAGGACAGGGTGTCGCCGGGGAGCTGTTTTTT,CAWSLGQGVAGELFF
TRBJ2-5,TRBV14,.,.,TGTGCCAGCAGCCAAGAAGGAAAGGGTCTGGTCGGAGAGACCCAGTACTTC,CASSQEGKGLVGETQYF
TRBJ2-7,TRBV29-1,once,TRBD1,TGCAGCGTTGCAACAGGGGTTTCCTACGAGCAGTACTTC,CSVATGVSYEQYF
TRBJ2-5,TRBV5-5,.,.,TGTGCCAGCAGCTCGGTGCCGGGGGAAGAGACCCAGTACTTC,CASSSVPGEETQYF
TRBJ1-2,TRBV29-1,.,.,TGCAGCGTTGAATCTCGCAGGGTATGTATCTATGGCTACACCTTC,CSVESRRVCIYGYTF
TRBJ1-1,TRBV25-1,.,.,TGTGCCAGCAGTGAAAGGGGTACTTCTGAAGCTTTCTTT,CASSERGTSEAFF
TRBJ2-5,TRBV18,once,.,TGTGCCAGCTCACTCATGGATGGCAGGAGGGGAGAGACCCAGTACTTC,CASSLMDGRRGETQYF
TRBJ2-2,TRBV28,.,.,TGTGCCAGCACCTTACATGACAGCACCGGGGAGCTGTTTTTT,CASTLHDSTGELFF
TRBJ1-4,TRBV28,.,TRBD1,TGTGCCAGCAGCCGTAGACGGACAGGTGGTAATGAAAAACTGTTTTTT,CASSRRRTGGNEKLFF
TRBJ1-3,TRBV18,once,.,TGTGCCAGCTCCCCGACTAGTCTAGGAAACACCATATATTTT,CASSPTSLGNTIYF
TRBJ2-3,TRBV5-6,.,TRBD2,TGTGCCAGCAGCTTGGGACTAGCTAGCGCAGATACGCAGTATTTT,CASSLGLASADTQYF
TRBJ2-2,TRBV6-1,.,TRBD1,TGTGCCAGCATTTCACATGCCAGGGGGACCGGGGAGCTGTTTTTT,CASISHARGTGELFF
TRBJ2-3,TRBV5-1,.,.,TGCGCCAGCAGCTTCGGGGACCCCTCAACAGATACGCAGTATTTT,CASSFGDPSTDTQYF
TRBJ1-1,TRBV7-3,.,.,TGTGCCAGCAGCATGACAGGATTCACTGAAGCTTTCTTT,CASSMTGFTEAFF
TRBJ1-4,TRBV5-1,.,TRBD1,TGCGCCAGCAGCAATCAGGGGGCACGGGAAAAACTGTTTTTT,CASSNQGAREKLFF
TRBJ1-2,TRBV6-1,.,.,TGTGCCAGCAGTGACCCTCCTAATGGGGAGGCTGGCTACACCTTC,CASSDPPNGEAGYTF
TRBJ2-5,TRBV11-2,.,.,TGTGCCAGCAGCCTCAGACAGGCCTCCTGGGGGGAGACCCAGTACTTC,CASSLRQASWGETQYF
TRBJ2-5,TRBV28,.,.,TGTGCCAGCAGCCTCAACCGACACGGGCAGTACTTC,CASSLNRHGQYF
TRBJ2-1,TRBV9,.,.,TGTGCCAGCAGCTACCGGGACTCCTACAATGAGCAGTTCTTC,CASSYRDSYNEQFF
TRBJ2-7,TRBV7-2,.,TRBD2,TGTGCCAGCAGCTCCGGACTAGCGGTCGCGGAGCAGTACTTC,CASSSGLAVAEQYF
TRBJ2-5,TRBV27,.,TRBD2,TGTGCCAGCAGCGACTGGGGGGGATTACGGGAGACCCAGTACTTC,CASSDWGGLRETQYF
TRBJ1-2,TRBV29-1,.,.,TGCAGCGTTGGTGGGCCAAGCGGGGGCTACACCTTC,CSVGGPSGGYTF
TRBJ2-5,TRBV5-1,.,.,TGCGCCAGCAGCCTGGGGAATGGGCTAGGTGAGCAGTACTTC,CASSLGNGLGEQYF
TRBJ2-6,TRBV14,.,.,TGTGCCAGCAGCCAAGTGTTTGGCTCTGGGGCCAACGTCCTGACTTTC,CASSQVFGSGANVLTF
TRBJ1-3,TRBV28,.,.,TGTGCCAGCAGTCCCCCGGCTTACTCTGGAAACACCATATATTTT,CASSPPAYSGNTIYF
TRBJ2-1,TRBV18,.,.,TGTGCCAGCTCCCCCGGGCGCCTAGCCGATGAGCAGTTCTTC,CASSPGRLADEQFF
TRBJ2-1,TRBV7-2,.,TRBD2,TGTGCCAGCAGCTTATCCCGGGCTAGCGGAAACAATGAGCAGTTCTTC,CASSLSRASGNNEQFF
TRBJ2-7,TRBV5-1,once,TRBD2,TGCGCCAGCAGCTTTGAGAGCGGGAAGTACGAGCAGTACTTC,CASSFESGKYEQYF
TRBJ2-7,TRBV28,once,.,TGTGCCAGCAGTTTGACTCCGTCCTACGAGCAGTACTTC,CASSLTPSYEQYF
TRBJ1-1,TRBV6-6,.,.,TGTGCCAGCAGTCCTGTAACGAGGAACACTGAAGCTTTCTTT,CASSPVTRNTEAFF
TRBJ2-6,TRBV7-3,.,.,TGTGCCAGCACCGACCTCGCCTCTGGGGCCAACGTCCTGACTTTC,CASTDLASGANVLTF
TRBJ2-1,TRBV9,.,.,TGTGCCAGCAGCGTAGGTTCAGACTCCCAGTACAATGAGCAGTTCTTC,CASSVGSDSQYNEQFF
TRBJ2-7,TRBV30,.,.,TGTGCCTGGACAGGGTTGCACTTC,CAWTGLHF
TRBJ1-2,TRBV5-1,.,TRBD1,TGCGCCAGCAGCGATAATCTACAGGGGGCTCGCGGCTACACCTTC,CASSDNLQGARGYTF
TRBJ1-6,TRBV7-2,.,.,TGTGCCAGCAGCTTAGGGACAGCAAATTCACCCCTCCACTTT,CASSLGTANSPLHF
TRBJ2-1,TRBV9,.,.,TGTGCCAGCAGCGTAGATCGGGGTGGCTACAATGAGCAGTTCTTC,CASSVDRGGYNEQFF
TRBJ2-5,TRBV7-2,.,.,TGTGCCAGCAGCGGGTCCGGAGAGACCCAGTACTTC,CASSGSGETQYF
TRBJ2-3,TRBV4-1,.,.,TGCGCCAGCAGTATCGGCGGCGTGACAGATACGCAGTATTTT,CASSIGGVTDTQYF
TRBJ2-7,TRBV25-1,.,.,TGTGCCAGCAGTGACCAGCTTAGCTCCTACGAGCAGTACTTC,CASSDQLSSYEQYF
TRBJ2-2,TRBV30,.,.,TGTGCCTGGAGTGGGGGCTCGGGAACCGGGGAGCTGTTTTTT,CAWSGGSGTGELFF
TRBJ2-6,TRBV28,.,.,TGTGCCAGTGATACAGCTCACTCTGGGGCCAACGTCCTGACTTTC,CASDTAHSGANVLTF
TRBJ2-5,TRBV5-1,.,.,TGCGCCAGCGCATCAGGGGCGAACCAAGAGACCCAGTACTTC,CASASGANQETQYF
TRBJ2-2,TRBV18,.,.,TGTGCCAGCTCACCCTTGGCGTCCGGGGAGCTGTTTTTT,CASSPLASGELFF
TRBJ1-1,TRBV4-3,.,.,TGCGCCAGCAGCCGTCGGGATGGAGTGGAGGCTTTCTTT,CASSRRDGVEAFF
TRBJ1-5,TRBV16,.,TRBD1,TGTGCCAGCAGCTCGACAGGGGGCGATCGCAATCAGCCCCAGCATTTT,CASSSTGGDRNQPQHF
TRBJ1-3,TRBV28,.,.,TGTGCCAGCGTACCACCCCCCGGGAGTAACTCTGGAAACACCATATATTTT,CASVPPPGSNSGNTIYF